At least ten counts were recorded for the clone carrying this T cell receptor (beta chain). The antigen is not known. Universal primer sites and UMIs were introduced during 5'RACE template-switching synthesis of TCR cDNA. One entry per CDR3 protein results from TCRdb running MiXCR on the 5' RACE reads. The profile shows more than 110,000 distinct CDR3 sequences, 6.6% of them singletons. The data derive from a study of T cells after yellow fever vaccination. Broader study findings: Clones that expanded after primary vaccination mostly reappeared after the booster (around 96% CD4, approximately 89% CD8).

The length of the CDR3 is 17 residues. CDR1 SGHRS and CDR2 YFSETQ come from the germline V gene. The V and J ends lost 4 bases and 0 bases, in that order; junction bases with no gene match: 2. This chain links TRBV5-1 with TRBJ2-3; 16 bases map to TRBD2. The clonotype originates from a man between 25 and 39 years old who received the YFV17D yellow fever vaccine. The sample in question was CD4+ T cells sorted from PBMCs, obtained 10 days after the yellow fever booster vaccination. CDR3 coding DNA: TGCGCCAGCAGCCGGGGACTAGCGGGGGGGAGCACAGATACGCAGTATTTT. Translation gives CASSRGLAGGSTDTQYF.